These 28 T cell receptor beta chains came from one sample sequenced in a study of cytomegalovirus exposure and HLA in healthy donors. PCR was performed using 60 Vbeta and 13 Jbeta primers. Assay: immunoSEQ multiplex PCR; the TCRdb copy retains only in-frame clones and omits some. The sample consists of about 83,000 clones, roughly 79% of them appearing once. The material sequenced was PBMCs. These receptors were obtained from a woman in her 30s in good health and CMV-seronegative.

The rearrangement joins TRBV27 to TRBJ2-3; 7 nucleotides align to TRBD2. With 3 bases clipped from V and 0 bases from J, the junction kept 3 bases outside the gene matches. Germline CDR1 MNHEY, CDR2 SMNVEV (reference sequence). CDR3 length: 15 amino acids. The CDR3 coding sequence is TGTGCCAGCAGTTTTGGACTAGTAAGCACAGATACGCAGTATTTT. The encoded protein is CASSFGLVSTDTQYF.

DNA of the CDR3: TGCGCCAGCAAGGGGTCGACAGGGAGGGAAAAACTGTTTTTT. Translating gives CASKGSTGREKLFF. The genes are TRBV5-1 and TRBJ1-4; 7 bases align to TRBD1. The germline V gene encodes CDR1 SGHRS and CDR2 YFSETQ. The CDR3 runs 14 residues. The ends lost 6 bases at V and 8 bases at J; junction bases unmatched: 10.

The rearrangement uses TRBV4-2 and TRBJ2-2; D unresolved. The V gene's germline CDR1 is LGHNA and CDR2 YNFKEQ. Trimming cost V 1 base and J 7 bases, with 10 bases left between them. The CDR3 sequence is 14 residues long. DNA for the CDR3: TGTGCCAGCAGCCAAGGACTCTTTAGCGGGGAGCTGTTTTTT. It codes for CASSQGLFSGELFF.

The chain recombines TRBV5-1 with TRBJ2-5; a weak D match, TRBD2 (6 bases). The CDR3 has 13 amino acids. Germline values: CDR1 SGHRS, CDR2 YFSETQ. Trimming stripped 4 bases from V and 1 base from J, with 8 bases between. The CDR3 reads CASSPSVQETQYF. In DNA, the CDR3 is TGCGCCAGCAGCCCTAGCGTCCAAGAGACCCAGTACTTC.

CDR3 region: CASSPGTGYQPQHF. Written as DNA, the CDR3 is TGTGCCAGCAGTCCGGGGACAGGGTATCAGCCCCAGCATTTT. The V call is TRBV28, the J call TRBJ1-5, with 9 bases fitting TRBD1. The V and J ends lost 5 bases and 5 bases, in that order; junction bases with no gene match: 4. There are 14 residues in the CDR3. The germline V gene encodes CDR1 MDHEN and CDR2 SYDVKM.

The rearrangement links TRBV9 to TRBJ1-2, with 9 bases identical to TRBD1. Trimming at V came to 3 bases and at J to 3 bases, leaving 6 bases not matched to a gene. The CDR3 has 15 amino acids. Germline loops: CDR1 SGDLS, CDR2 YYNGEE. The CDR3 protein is CASSATDRGHYGYTF. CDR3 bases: TGTGCCAGCAGCGCCACGGACAGGGGACACTATGGCTACACCTTC.

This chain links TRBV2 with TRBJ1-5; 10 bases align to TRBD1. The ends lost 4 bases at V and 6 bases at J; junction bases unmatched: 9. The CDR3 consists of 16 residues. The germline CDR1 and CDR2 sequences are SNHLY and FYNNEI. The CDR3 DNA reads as TGTGCCAGCAGTGGCTCGACAGGGGGCTTTGCTCAGCCCCAGCATTTT. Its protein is CASSGSTGGFAQPQHF.

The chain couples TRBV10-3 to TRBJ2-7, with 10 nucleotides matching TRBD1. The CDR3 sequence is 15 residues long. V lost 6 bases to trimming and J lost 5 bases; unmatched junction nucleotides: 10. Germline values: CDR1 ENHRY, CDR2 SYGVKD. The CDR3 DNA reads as TGTGCCATCAGGTCGGCGACAGGGGGCCCCCACGAGCAGTACTTC. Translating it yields CAIRSATGGPHEQYF.

The CDR3 here is CASSLIQGKNTEAFF. The CDR3 DNA is TGTGCCAGCAGTCTTATACAGGGAAAGAACACTGAAGCTTTCTTT. The genes are TRBV4-2 and TRBJ1-1, with D possibly matching TRBD1 (6 bases). Trimming cost V 6 bases and J 1 base, with 15 bases left between them. The CDR3 extends over 15 amino acids. Looked up from germline, CDR1 is LGHNA and CDR2 is YNFKEQ.

CDR3 DNA sequence: TGTGCCAGCAGCTTCCCGGGAGGGGTTCAAGAGACCCAGTACTTC. Translating it yields CASSFPGGVQETQYF. The chain carries TRBV5-6 and TRBJ2-5; 8 nucleotides agree with TRBD2. With 2 bases clipped from V and 2 bases from J, the junction kept 5 bases outside the gene matches. Germline CDR1 is SGHDT and CDR2 is YYEEEE. This CDR3 spans 15 amino acids.

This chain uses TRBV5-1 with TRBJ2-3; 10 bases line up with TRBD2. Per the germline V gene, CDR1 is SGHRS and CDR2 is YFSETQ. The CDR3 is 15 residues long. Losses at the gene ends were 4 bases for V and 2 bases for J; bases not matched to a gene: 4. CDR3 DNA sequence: TGCGCCAGCAGCCGGACTAGCGGCACCACAGATACGCAGTATTTT. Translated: CASSRTSGTTDTQYF.

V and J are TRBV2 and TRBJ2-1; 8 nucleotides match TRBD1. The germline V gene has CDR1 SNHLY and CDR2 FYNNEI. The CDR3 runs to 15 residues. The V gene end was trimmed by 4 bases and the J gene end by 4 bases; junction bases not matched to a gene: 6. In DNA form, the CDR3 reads TGTGCCAGCAGTGCGCGGACAGGGTATTACAATGAGCAGTTCTTC. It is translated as CASSARTGYYNEQFF.

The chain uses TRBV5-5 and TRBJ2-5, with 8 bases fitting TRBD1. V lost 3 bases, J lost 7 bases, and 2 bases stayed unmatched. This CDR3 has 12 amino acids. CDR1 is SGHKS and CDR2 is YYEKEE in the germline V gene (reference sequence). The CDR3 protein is CASSWDRSTQYF. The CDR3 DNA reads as TGTGCCAGCAGCTGGGACAGGTCGACCCAGTACTTC.

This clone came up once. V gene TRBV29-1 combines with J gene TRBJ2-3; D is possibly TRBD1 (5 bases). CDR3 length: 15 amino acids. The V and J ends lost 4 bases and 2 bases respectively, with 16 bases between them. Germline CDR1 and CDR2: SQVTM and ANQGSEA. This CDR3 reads CSVASGLSDTDTQYF. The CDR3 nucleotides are TGCAGCGTTGCCTCAGGGCTCTCGGACACAGATACGCAGTATTTT.

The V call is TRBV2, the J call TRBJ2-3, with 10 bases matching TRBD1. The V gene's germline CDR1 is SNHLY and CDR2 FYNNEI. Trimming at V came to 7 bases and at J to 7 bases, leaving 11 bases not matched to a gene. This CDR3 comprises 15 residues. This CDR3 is CASTAGTGDYHTQYF. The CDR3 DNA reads TGTGCCAGCACCGCCGGGACAGGGGATTATCATACGCAGTATTTT.

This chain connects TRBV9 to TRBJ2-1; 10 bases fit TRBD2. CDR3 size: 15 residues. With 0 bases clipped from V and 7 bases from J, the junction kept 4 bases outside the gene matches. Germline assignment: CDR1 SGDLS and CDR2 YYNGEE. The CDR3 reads CASSVEASGRNEQFF. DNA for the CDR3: TGTGCCAGCAGCGTAGAGGCTAGCGGGAGAAATGAGCAGTTCTTC.

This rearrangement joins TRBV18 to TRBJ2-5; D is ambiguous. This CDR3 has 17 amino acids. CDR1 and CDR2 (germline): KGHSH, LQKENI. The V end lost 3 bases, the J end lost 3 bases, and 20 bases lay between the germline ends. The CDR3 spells CASSPLARIAREETQYF. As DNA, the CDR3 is TGTGCCAGCTCACCGCTTGCTAGGATCGCAAGAGAAGAGACCCAGTACTTC. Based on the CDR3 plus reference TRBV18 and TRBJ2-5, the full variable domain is NAGVMQNPRHLVRRRGQEARLRCSPMKGHSHVYWYRQLPEEGLKFMVYLQKENIIDESGMPKERFSAEFPKEGPSILRIQQVVRGDSAAYFCASSPLARIAREETQYFGPGTRLLVL.

CDR3: CASSEGPPIYYEQYF. DNA of the CDR3: TGTGCCAGCAGTGAAGGGCCACCAATTTACTACGAGCAGTACTTC. This chain joins TRBV2 and TRBJ2-7; D gene unclear. This CDR3 is built from 15 residues. V lost 1 base and J 3 bases, leaving 13 bases between the germline ends. Germline V gene lookup returns CDR1 SNHLY and CDR2 FYNNEI.

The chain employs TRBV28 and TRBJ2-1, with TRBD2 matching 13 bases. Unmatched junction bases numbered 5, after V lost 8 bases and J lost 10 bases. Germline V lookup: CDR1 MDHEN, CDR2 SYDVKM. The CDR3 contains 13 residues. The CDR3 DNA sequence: TGTGCCAGCGGACTAGCGGGAGCTGGGGAGCAGTTCTTC. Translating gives CASGLAGAGEQFF.

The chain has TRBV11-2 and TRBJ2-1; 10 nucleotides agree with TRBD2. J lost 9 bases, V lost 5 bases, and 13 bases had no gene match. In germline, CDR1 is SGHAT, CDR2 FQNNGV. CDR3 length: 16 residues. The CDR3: CASSQAGASGRSEQFF. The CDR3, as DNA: TGTGCCAGCAGCCAGGCGGGCGCTAGCGGGAGAAGTGAGCAGTTCTTC.

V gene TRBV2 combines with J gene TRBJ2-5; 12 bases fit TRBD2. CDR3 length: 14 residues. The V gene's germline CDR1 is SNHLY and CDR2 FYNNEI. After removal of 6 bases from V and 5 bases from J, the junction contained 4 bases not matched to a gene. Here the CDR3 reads CASRRTSGRETQYF. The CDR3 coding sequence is TGTGCCAGCAGGAGAACTAGCGGGAGGGAGACCCAGTACTTC.

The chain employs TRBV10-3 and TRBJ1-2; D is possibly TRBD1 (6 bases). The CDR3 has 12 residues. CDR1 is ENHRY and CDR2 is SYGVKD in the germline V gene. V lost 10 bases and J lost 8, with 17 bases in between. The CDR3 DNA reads TGTGCCACATTTTTAACAGGGTTCGGCTACACCTTC. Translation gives CATFLTGFGYTF.

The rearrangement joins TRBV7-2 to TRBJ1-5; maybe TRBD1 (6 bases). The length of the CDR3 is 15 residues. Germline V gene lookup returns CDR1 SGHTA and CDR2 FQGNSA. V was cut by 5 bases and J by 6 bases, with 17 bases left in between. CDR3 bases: TGTGCCAGCAGCCCAGGGGTAGAAAGGGGTCAGCCCCAGCATTTT. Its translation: CASSPGVERGQPQHF. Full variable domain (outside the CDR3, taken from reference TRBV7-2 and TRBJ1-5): GAGVSQSPSNKVTEKGKDVELRCDPISGHTALYWYRQSLGQGLEFLIYFQGNSAPDKSGLPSDRFSAERTGGSVSTLTIQRTQQEDSAVYLCASSPGVERGQPQHFGDGTRLSIL.

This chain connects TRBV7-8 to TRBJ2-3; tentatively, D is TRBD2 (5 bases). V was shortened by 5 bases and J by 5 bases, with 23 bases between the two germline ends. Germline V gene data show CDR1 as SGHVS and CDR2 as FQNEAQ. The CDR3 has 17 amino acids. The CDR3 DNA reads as TGTGCCAGCAGCCCCACGGTGAATTGGCCTAGCTTAGATACGCAGTATTTT. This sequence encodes CASSPTVNWPSLDTQYF.

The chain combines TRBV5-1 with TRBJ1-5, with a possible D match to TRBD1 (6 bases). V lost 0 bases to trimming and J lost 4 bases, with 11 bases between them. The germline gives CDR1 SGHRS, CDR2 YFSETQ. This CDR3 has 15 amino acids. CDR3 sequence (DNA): TGCGCCAGCAGCTTGGAGGGGGGGGGAAATCAGCCCCAGCATTTT. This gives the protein CASSLEGGGNQPQHF.

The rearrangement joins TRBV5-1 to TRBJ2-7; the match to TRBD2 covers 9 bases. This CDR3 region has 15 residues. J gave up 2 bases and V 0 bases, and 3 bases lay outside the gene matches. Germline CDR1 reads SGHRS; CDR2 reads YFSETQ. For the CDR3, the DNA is TGCGCCAGCAGCTTGGCCGGGACTAGCACCTACGAGCAGTACTTC. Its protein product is CASSLAGTSTYEQYF.

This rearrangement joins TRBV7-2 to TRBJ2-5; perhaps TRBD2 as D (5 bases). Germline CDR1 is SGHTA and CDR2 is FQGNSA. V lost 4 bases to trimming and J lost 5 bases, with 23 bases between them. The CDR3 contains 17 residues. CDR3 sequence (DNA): TGTGCCAGCAGCTCCTGGGGTAGCGAACTACAATTCGAGACCCAGTACTTC. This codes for CASSSWGSELQFETQYF.

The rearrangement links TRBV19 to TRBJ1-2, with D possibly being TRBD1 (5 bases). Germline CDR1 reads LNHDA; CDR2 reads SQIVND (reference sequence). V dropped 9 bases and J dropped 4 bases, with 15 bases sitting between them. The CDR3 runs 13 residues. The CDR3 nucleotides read TGTGCCAGCAGGACCGGGACTCCCTATGGCTACACCTTC. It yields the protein CASRTGTPYGYTF.